This record covers a single T cell receptor beta chain. Source study methods: Amplifying reference gene primers gave estimates of nucleated cell counts. Sequencing was performed with immunoSEQ multiplex PCR; in TCRdb, only in-frame clones are kept and a portion is missing. The V and J calls and the clone size are those of that table, but D and trimming were determined from the DNA. The sample contains more than 200,000 clones, 88% of which appear only once. This record belongs to a study of blood T cell repertoires in COVID-19. Study context: From T cells, B-cell-depleted T cells, or PBMCs came the material, which was cDNA or gDNA.

The clonotype originates from a man aged 70-80 years with acute or convalescent COVID-19. The material sequenced was peripheral blood.

CDR3 region: CASRLQGLTGNTIYF. In DNA form, the CDR3 reads TGTGCCAGCAGGCTACAGGGGTTAACTGGAAACACCATATATTTT. V is TRBV27 and J is TRBJ1-3; 7 bases map to TRBD1. There are 15 residues in the CDR3. With 6 bases clipped from V and 2 bases from J, the junction kept 7 bases outside the gene matches. Germline V gene sequence: CDR1 MNHEY, CDR2 SMNVEV (reference sequence).